The 23 T cell receptor beta chains listed next were all sequenced from one sample in a study of blood T cell repertoires in COVID-19 (TCRdb year 2020). Library prep was done by the immunoSEQ multiplex PCR assay. Drawn from immuneACCESS, this table holds only the in-frame rearrangements with V and J called that TCRdb kept. Clones are partly lost; checked studies trace under half to an unresolved V gene and leave the rest unexplained. For this sample there are around 240,000 clones; 75% to 90% appear just once. Of the sample, over 1.5% is held by the ten largest clones. The specimen sequenced was PBMCs or T cells enriched from blood (not recorded which). These receptor sequences come from a woman in her forties or fifties who had recovered from COVID-19.

The chain has TRBV2 and TRBJ1-1; tentative D call: TRBD1 (5 bases). V gave up 6 bases and J gave up 5 bases, with 16 bases separating them. CDR1 is SNHLY, CDR2 FYNNEI, per germline. The CDR3 loop spans 14 amino acids. The CDR3 spells CASRTGGRTTEAFF. The CDR3 DNA follows: TGTGCCAGCAGGACCGGGGGTAGGACAACTGAAGCTTTCTTT. The variable domain in full, with the rest retrieved from reference TRBV2 and TRBJ1-1, is EPEVTQTPSHQVTQMGQEVILRCVPISNHLYFYWYRQILGQKVEFLVSFYNNEISEKSEIFDDQFSVERPDGSNFTLKIRSTKLEDSAMYFCASRTGGRTTEAFFGQGTRLTVV.

CDR3 DNA sequence: TGCGCCAGCAGCCAAGGACTCGGGACAGGGACGTACGAGCAGTACTTC. Its protein product is CASSQGLGTGTYEQYF. V usage is TRBV4-1 and J usage is TRBJ2-7, with 9 nucleotides matching TRBD1. Trimming removed 1 base from V and 4 bases from J; junction bases left unmatched: 8. The CDR3 length is 16 residues. Germline V lookup: CDR1 MGHRA, CDR2 YSYEKL.

This chain connects TRBV2 to TRBJ1-5, with D maybe TRBD1 (5 bases). Trimming took off 7 bases at V and 5 bases at J, with 12 bases between the two ends. CDR1 and CDR2 (germline): SNHLY, FYNNEI. The CDR3 totals 13 residues. The CDR3 DNA sequence: TGTGCCAGCATGGCAGGGATTTATCAGCCCCAGCATTTT. It specifies CASMAGIYQPQHF.

The chain is built from TRBV7-2 and TRBJ2-1, with 9 nucleotides matching TRBD2. The CDR3 covers 17 residues. V shed 0 bases and J 5 bases; nucleotides not matched to a gene: 8. The germline V gene has CDR1 SGHTA and CDR2 FQGNSA. In nucleotides, the CDR3 is TGTGCCAGCAGCTTAGCGCTGGGACTAGCCGGGAACAATGAGCAGTTCTTC. Protein: CASSLALGLAGNNEQFF.

The chain joins TRBV27 to TRBJ2-1; D not certain. The germline V and J ends were trimmed by 5 bases and 8 bases, with 19 bases remaining between them. The CDR3 consists of 15 residues. Germline values: CDR1 MNHEY, CDR2 SMNVEV (reference sequence). As DNA, the CDR3 is TGTGCCAGCAGTCCGACGACGGGTGTCTTGGATGAGCAGTTCTTC. This translates into CASSPTTGVLDEQFF.

This sequence joins TRBV3-1 (or the pseudogene TRBV3-2) and TRBJ2-7, with 8 bases lining up with TRBD2. In germline, CDR1 is LGHDT, CDR2 YNNKEL (reference sequence). Trimming at V came to 0 bases and at J to 4 bases, leaving 8 bases not matched to a gene. The CDR3 contains 16 residues. CDR3 region: CASSQDASGRGYEQYF. The CDR3 DNA reads as TGTGCCAGCAGCCAAGATGCCAGCGGGAGAGGGTACGAGCAGTACTTC.

The chain combines TRBV10-3 with TRBJ1-1; D is perhaps TRBD1 (5 bases). CDR3 length: 14 amino acids. V was trimmed by 6 bases and J by 6 bases, leaving 17 bases between them. Germline V lookup: CDR1 ENHRY, CDR2 SYGVKD. The CDR3 here is CAIRRPQGYAEAFF. DNA of the CDR3: TGTGCCATCAGGCGTCCTCAGGGATATGCTGAAGCTTTCTTT.

This chain uses TRBV10-2 with TRBJ2-7; 12 bases line up with TRBD1. Germline-derived CDR1 and CDR2 are WSHSY and SAAADI. Trimming cost V 6 bases and J 3 bases; bases outside gene matches: 6. This CDR3 region has 15 residues. CDR3 region: CASRQGQGAGYEQYF. The DNA for the CDR3 is TGCGCCAGCAGGCAGGGACAGGGGGCAGGCTACGAGCAGTACTTC.

This sequence joins TRBV30 and TRBJ1-5, with D possibly being TRBD1 (5 bases). The CDR3 sequence is 14 residues long. The germline V gene has CDR1 GTSNPN and CDR2 SVGIG (reference sequence). Deletions cut 1 base from V and 1 base from J, with 8 bases between. The CDR3 here is CAWSGGASNQPQHF. The CDR3 region has the DNA TGTGCCTGGAGTGGGGGCGCCAGCAATCAGCCCCAGCATTTT.

The chain combines TRBV5-1 with TRBJ2-2, with TRBD1 matching 7 bases. This CDR3 is 15 amino acids long. Trimming cost V 4 bases and J 4 bases; bases outside gene matches: 7. Germline V gene lookup returns CDR1 SGHRS and CDR2 YFSETQ. The CDR3 protein is CASSPDRVGTGELFF. The CDR3 nucleotides are TGCGCCAGCAGCCCCGACAGGGTAGGCACCGGGGAGCTGTTTTTT.

The chain combines TRBV27 with TRBJ2-3; 9 bases align to TRBD2. V dropped 5 bases and J dropped 1; count of bases not matched to a gene: 7. CDR3 size: 16 residues. The germline V gene encodes CDR1 MNHEY and CDR2 SMNVEV (reference sequence). The CDR3: CASSVLRTSGTDTQYF. CDR3 sequence (DNA): TGTGCCAGCAGTGTACTTCGGACTAGCGGCACAGATACGCAGTATTTT.

The chain joins TRBV30 to TRBJ2-7, with 10 bases matching TRBD2. CDR1 GTSNPN and CDR2 SVGIG come from the germline V gene (reference sequence). V shed 0 bases and J 6 bases; nucleotides not matched to a gene: 5. The CDR3 length is 14 residues. The CDR3 loop reads CAWSVGSSGGEQYF. DNA of the CDR3: TGTGCCTGGAGTGTAGGCTCTAGCGGGGGCGAGCAGTACTTC.

V gene TRBV18 combines with J gene TRBJ2-7; 7 bases are a match to TRBD2. The CDR3 totals 15 residues. From germline, CDR1 is KGHSH and CDR2 LQKENI. With 5 bases clipped from V and 3 bases from J, the junction kept 10 bases outside the gene matches. In DNA form, the CDR3 reads TGTGCCAGCTCATTGACCGGGACTAAGCTCTACGAGCAGTACTTC. Amino acid sequence: CASSLTGTKLYEQYF.

The CDR3 region is CASTSLTGDGTSGAYEQYF. The CDR3 DNA is TGTGCCAGCACGTCACTCACCGGGGATGGGACTTCGGGTGCCTACGAGCAGTACTTC. The rearrangement links TRBV28 to TRBJ2-7; D possibly corresponds to TRBD2 (6 bases). V dropped 7 bases and J dropped 2 bases, with 30 bases sitting between them. The germline gives CDR1 MDHEN, CDR2 SYDVKM. This CDR3 contains 19 residues.

V and J are TRBV9 and TRBJ1-3; D is unresolved. The V gene's germline CDR1 is SGDLS and CDR2 YYNGEE. With 3 bases removed from V and 4 bases from J, the gap between germline ends came to 17 bases. There are 16 residues in the CDR3. CDR3 sequence reads: CASSGARPGGGNTIYF. The CDR3 region has the DNA TGTGCCAGCAGCGGTGCTCGACCTGGAGGGGGAAACACCATATATTTT. The whole variable domain, filled in from reference TRBV9 and TRBJ1-3, reads DSGVTQTPKHLITATGQRVTLRCSPRSGDLSVYWYQQSLDQGLQFLIQYYNGEERAKGNILERFSAQQFPDLHSELNLSSLELGDSALYFCASSGARPGGGNTIYFGEGSWLTVV.

This clone was seen a single time. The J gene is TRBJ2-7, the V gene TRBV27, with TRBD1 identical over 9 bases. CDR1 MNHEY and CDR2 SMNVEV come from the germline V gene (reference sequence). V lost 5 bases, J lost 5 bases, and 10 bases stayed unmatched. This CDR3 is 15 amino acids long. CDR3 nucleotide sequence: TGTGCCAGCAGTGCTATATCCGGGACAGGGAACGAGCAGTACTTC. Its translation: CASSAISGTGNEQYF.

The J gene is TRBJ2-3, the V gene TRBV5-1; TRBD2 agrees at 12 bases. Germline V gene sequence: CDR1 SGHRS, CDR2 YFSETQ. This CDR3 comprises 16 residues. Losses at the gene ends were 0 bases for V and 4 bases for J; bases not matched to a gene: 3. The CDR3 sequence: CASSLVLAGGADTQYF. CDR3 bases: TGCGCCAGCAGCTTGGTACTAGCGGGAGGCGCAGATACGCAGTATTTT.

This chain joins TRBV3-1 (or the pseudogene TRBV3-2) and TRBJ1-2; D uncertain. Germline V lookup: CDR1 LGHDT, CDR2 YNNKEL (reference sequence). The CDR3 spans 14 residues. V lost 1 base, J lost 4 bases, and 10 bases lay in between. The chain's CDR3 is CASSQASSGYGYTF. The DNA for the CDR3 is TGTGCCAGCAGCCAAGCTTCCTCGGGCTATGGCTACACCTTC.

This chain links TRBV7-2 with TRBJ2-7; 7 bases agree with TRBD2. The CDR3 is 17 amino acids. Germline CDR1 and CDR2: SGHTA and FQGNSA. Trimming at V came to 5 bases and at J to 3 bases, leaving 16 bases not matched to a gene. This chain's CDR3 is CASSPYGALATHYEQYF. CDR3 DNA: TGTGCCAGCAGCCCCTATGGGGCACTAGCGACACACTACGAGCAGTACTTC. Supplemented by reference TRBV7-2 and TRBJ2-7, the full variable domain reads GAGVSQSPSNKVTEKGKDVELRCDPISGHTALYWYRQSLGQGLEFLIYFQGNSAPDKSGLPSDRFSAERTGGSVSTLTIQRTQQEDSAVYLCASSPYGALATHYEQYFGPGTRLTVT.

The chain joins TRBV27 to TRBJ2-1; 15 bases agree with TRBD2. Trimming removed 6 bases from V and 4 bases from J; junction bases left unmatched: 16. The CDR3 runs to 20 residues. Germline CDR1 is MNHEY and CDR2 is SMNVEV (reference sequence). Here the CDR3 reads CASSLTLRTSGRGSYNEQFF. The CDR3 nucleotides read TGTGCCAGCAGCCTAACCCTGCGGACTAGCGGGAGGGGTTCGTACAATGAGCAGTTCTTC.

This clone showed up just a few times. The rearrangement uses TRBV5-4 and TRBJ2-5; 8 positions agree with TRBD1. CDR3 length equals 15 residues. The trim removed 3 bases at V and 2 bases at J, leaving 6 bases unmatched. The germline V gene has CDR1 SGHNT and CDR2 YYREEE (reference sequence). The CDR3 region is CASSSRQGNQETQYF. CDR3 nucleotides: TGTGCCAGCAGCTCCCGACAGGGGAATCAAGAGACCCAGTACTTC.

The chain combines TRBV7-2 with TRBJ1-2, with a tentative D call TRBD1 (5 bases). CDR1 is SGHTA, CDR2 FQGNSA, per germline. The CDR3 is made up of 13 amino acids. V was shortened by 1 base and J by 7 bases, with 10 bases between the two germline ends. This chain's CDR3 is CASSLGLGAGYTF. The DNA of the CDR3 is TGTGCCAGCAGCTTAGGGCTTGGGGCTGGCTACACCTTC.

The V and J genes are TRBV6-1 and TRBJ2-7; no definite D call. The germline CDR1 and CDR2 sequences are MNHNS and SASEGT. V gave up 0 bases and J gave up 2 bases, with 11 bases separating them. The CDR3 sequence is 15 residues long. This chain's CDR3 is CASSEALGRPYEQYF. The CDR3 DNA reads TGTGCCAGCAGTGAAGCGTTGGGCAGACCCTACGAGCAGTACTTC.